This TCR beta chain was profiled in a study of blood T cell repertoires in COVID-19. V shed 4 bases and J 9 bases; nucleotides not matched to a gene: 6. Looked up from germline, CDR1 is SGHNT and CDR2 is YYREEE (reference sequence). This CDR3 is 15 amino acids long. Profiled with immunoSEQ multiplex PCR; TCRdb holds only in-frame clones, not every one. The sample has approximately 250,000 clones; less than 90% are singletons. The chain couples TRBV5-4 to TRBJ2-1; 14 positions agree with TRBD2. Sequencing was done on a sample of peripheral blood. The TCR comes from a man aged 55 to 69 who had recovered from COVID-19. CDR3 sequence: CASSRGTSGGSEQFF. CDR3 DNA sequence: TGTGCCAGCAGCCGGGGGACTAGCGGGGGTAGTGAGCAGTTCTTC.